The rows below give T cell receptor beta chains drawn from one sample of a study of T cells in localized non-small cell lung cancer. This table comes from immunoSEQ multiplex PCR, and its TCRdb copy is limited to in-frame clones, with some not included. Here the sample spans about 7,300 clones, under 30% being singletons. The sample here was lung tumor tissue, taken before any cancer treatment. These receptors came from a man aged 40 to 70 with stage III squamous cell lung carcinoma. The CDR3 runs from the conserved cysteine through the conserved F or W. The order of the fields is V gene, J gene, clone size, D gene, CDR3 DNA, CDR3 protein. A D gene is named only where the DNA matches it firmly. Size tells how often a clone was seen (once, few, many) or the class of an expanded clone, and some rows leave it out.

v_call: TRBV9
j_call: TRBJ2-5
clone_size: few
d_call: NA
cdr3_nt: TGTGCCAGCAGCGTAGTCCACGGGGAGACCCAGTACTTC
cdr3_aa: CASSVVHGETQYF

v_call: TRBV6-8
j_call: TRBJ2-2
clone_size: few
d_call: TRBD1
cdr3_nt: TGTGCCAGCAGTTCACGGGGGACAGGGTTTAAGGACACCGGGGAGCTGTTTTTT
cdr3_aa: CASSSRGTGFKDTGELFF

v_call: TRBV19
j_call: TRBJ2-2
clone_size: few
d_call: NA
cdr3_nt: TGTGCCAGTAGTACAGGGTTTGGCACCGGGGAGCTGTTTTTT
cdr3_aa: CASSTGFGTGELFF

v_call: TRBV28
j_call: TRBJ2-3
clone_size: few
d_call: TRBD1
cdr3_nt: TGTGCCAGCAGTTTATGTTGCAGGGGGCGCACAGATACGCAGTATTTT
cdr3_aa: CASSLCCRGRTDTQYF

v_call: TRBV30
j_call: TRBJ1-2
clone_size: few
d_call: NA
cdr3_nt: TGTGCCTGGAGTGTGGGAGCGGGCTACACCTTC
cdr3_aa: CAWSVGAGYTF

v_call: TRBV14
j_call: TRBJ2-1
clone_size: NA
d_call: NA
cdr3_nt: TGTGCCAGCAGCCAAGGGACCCGAGATGAGCAGTTCTTC
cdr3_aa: CASSQGTRDEQFF

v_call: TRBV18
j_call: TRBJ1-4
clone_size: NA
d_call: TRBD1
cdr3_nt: TGTGCCAGCTCACCAGGGACAGGGGGCGGCAATGAAAAACTGTTTTTT
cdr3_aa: CASSPGTGGGNEKLFF

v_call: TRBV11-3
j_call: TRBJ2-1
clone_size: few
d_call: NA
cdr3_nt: TGTGCCAGCAGCCCCACGGGCGTTTACAATGAGCAGTTCTTC
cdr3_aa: CASSPTGVYNEQFF

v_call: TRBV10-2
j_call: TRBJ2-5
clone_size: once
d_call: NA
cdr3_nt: TGCGCCAGCAATAAAAAGAAGGGTGGGGAGACCCAGTACTTC
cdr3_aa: CASNKKKGGETQYF

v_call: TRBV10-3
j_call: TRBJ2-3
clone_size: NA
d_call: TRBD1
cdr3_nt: TGTGCCATCAGTACGACAGGGGTCGCCACAGATACGCAGTATTTT
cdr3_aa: CAISTTGVATDTQYF

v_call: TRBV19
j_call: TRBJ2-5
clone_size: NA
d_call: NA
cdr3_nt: TGTGCCAGTAGATCAGGGGTTAAAGAGACCCAGTACTTC
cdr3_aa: CASRSGVKETQYF

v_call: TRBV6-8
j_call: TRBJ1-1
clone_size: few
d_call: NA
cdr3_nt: TGTGCCAGCATCCGGGGGGCGAACACTGAAGCTTTCTTT
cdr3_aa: CASIRGANTEAFF

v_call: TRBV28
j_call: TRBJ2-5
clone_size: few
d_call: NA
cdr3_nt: TGTGCCAGCAGTTCCGACAGGGAGGAGGGCGAGACCCAGTACTTC
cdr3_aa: CASSSDREEGETQYF

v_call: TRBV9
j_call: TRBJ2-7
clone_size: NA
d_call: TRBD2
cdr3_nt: TGTGCCAGCAGCGTAGTTAGCGGGGGGTACGAGCAGTACTTC
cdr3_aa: CASSVVSGGYEQYF

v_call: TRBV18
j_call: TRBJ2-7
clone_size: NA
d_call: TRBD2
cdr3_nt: TGTGCCAGCTCACCCGGCAGCGGGAGATCCGAGCAGTACTTC
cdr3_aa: CASSPGSGRSEQYF

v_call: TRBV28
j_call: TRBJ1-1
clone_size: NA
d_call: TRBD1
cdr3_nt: TGTGCCAGCAGTTCCCTCACAGGGGGCGCGGGAGCTGGTTTCTTT
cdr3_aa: CASSSLTGGAGAGFF

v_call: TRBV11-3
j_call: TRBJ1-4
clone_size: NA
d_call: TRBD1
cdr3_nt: TGTGCCAGCAGCTCTCGGGACAGGAGGAATGAAAAACTGTTTTTT
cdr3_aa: CASSSRDRRNEKLFF

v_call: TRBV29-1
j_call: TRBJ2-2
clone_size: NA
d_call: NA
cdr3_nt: TGCAGCGTTGCCTTACAGTTGAACACCGGGGAGCTGTTTTTT
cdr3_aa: CSVALQLNTGELFF

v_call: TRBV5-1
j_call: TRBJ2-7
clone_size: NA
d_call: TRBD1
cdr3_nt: TGCGCCAGCAGCGGGGGGACAGGGCGAGACGAGCAGTACTTC
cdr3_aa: CASSGGTGRDEQYF

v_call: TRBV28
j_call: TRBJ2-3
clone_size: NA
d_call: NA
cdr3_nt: TGTGCCAGCTGCCTAGCGACTAGCACAGATACGCAGTATTTT
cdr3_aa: CASCLATSTDTQYF

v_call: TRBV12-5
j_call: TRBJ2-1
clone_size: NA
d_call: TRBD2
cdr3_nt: TGTGCTAGTGGTTTGGGGTCTAGCGGGAAGGGAAATGAGCAGTTCTTC
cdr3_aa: CASGLGSSGKGNEQFF

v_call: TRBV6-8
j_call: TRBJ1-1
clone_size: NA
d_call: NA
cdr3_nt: TGTGCCAGCAGTTATGGGGGAATGGTGACTGAAGCTTTCTTT
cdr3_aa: CASSYGGMVTEAFF

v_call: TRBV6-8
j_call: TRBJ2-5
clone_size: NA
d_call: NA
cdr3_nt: TGTGCCAGCAGTGGAACAGGTGAAGAGACCCAGTACTTC
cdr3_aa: CASSGTGEETQYF

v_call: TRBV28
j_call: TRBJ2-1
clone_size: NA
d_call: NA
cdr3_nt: TGTGCCACCTCGGACTGGATGAATGAGCAGTTCTTC
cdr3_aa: CATSDWMNEQFF

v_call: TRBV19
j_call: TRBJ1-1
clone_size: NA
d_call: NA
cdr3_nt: TGTGCCAGTAGCCTCGTCATGAACACTGAAGCTTTCTTT
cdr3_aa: CASSLVMNTEAFF

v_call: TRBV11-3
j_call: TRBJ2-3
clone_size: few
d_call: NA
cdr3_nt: TGTGCCAGCAGCTTTCCCCCGATAACAGATACGCAGTATTTT
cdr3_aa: CASSFPPITDTQYF

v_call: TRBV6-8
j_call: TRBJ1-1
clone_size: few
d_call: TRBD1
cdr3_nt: TGTGCCACTCAGGTTGACAGGGCCACTGAAGCTTTCTTT
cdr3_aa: CATQVDRATEAFF